Listed here are 32 T cell receptor beta chains from one sample, sequenced in a study of Graves' ophthalmopathy and Graves' hyperthyroidism. Researchers took RNA transcripts and amplified TCR beta CDR3 regions from them. HTBI-primed first-round RT-PCR preceded second-round multiplex PCR. TCRdb called the multiplex PCR reads again in MiXCR, with one record for every CDR3 protein. The sample includes a few hundred thousand distinct CDR3 sequences, roughly 17% of them seen just once. Sequencing was carried out using peripheral blood. The origin of the receptors is an adult woman with stable Graves' hyperthyroidism.

This clonotype has at least ten counts. The V and J genes are TRBV2 and TRBJ1-3, with D possibly matching TRBD1 (6 bases). This CDR3 has 15 amino acids. The V gene's germline CDR1 is SNHLY and CDR2 FYNNEI. The V gene lost 3 bases and the J gene lost 2 bases, with 11 bases spanning the gap. The CDR3 here is CASSERGAPGNTIYF. The CDR3 DNA reads TGTGCCAGCAGTGAGCGGGGGGCGCCTGGAAACACCATATATTTT.

The V call is TRBV6-2 or TRBV6-3, the J call TRBJ2-7; 8 bases align to TRBD2. V dropped 11 bases and J dropped 6; count of bases not matched to a gene: 12. Germline-derived CDR1 and CDR2 are MNHEY and SVGEGT. This CDR3 has 13 residues. In nucleotides, the CDR3 is TGTGCCGGGAGGAGGACTAGCTATGGCGAGCAGTACTTC. Amino acid sequence: CAGRRTSYGEQYF.

In this sample, this clonotype turned up many times. The chain is built from TRBV2 and TRBJ2-7, with a possible D match to TRBD1 (5 bases). Deletions cut 5 bases from V and 0 bases from J, with 23 bases between. Germline CDR1 SNHLY, CDR2 FYNNEI. The CDR3 totals 18 residues. Written as DNA, the CDR3 is TGTGCCAGCAGTATACTGTTGACGACAGCCAAGAGCTCCTACGAGCAGTACTTC. Translation gives CASSILLTTAKSSYEQYF.

This chain uses TRBV2 with TRBJ2-5; tentatively, D is TRBD1 (6 bases). The CDR3 length is 14 residues. V was pared by 9 bases and J by 2 bases, with 16 bases between. The V gene's germline CDR1 is SNHLY and CDR2 FYNNEI. This CDR3 reads CARNTQGMQETQYF. CDR3 in DNA: TGTGCCAGGAATACTCAGGGGATGCAAGAGACCCAGTACTTC.

The table lists this clonotype with many counts. The chain employs TRBV5-1 and TRBJ2-7; TRBD1 matches at 7 bases. CDR1 and CDR2 (germline): SGHRS, YFSETQ. V was clipped by 3 bases and J by 3 bases; unmatched bases: 6. The CDR3 is 14 residues long. The CDR3 nucleotides are TGCGCCAGCAGCTCAGGGGGACCTAACTACGAGCAGTACTTC. Its protein is CASSSGGPNYEQYF.

The rearrangement joins TRBV6-1 to TRBJ2-7; the D is unclear. Germline V gene lookup returns CDR1 MNHNS and CDR2 SASEGT. This CDR3 contains 14 residues. V shed 6 bases and J shed 3 bases, with 15 bases lying between them. This CDR3 is CASSSGSQLYEQYF. In DNA form, the CDR3 reads TGTGCCAGCAGCTCGGGTAGCCAACTCTACGAGCAGTACTTC.

This clonotype was seen ten or more times. The V gene is TRBV7-9, the J gene TRBJ2-5; D is uncertain. Trimming removed 5 bases from V and 3 bases from J, with 13 bases in between. This CDR3 region has 14 residues. From germline, CDR1 is SEHNR and CDR2 FQNEAQ (reference sequence). The CDR3, as DNA: TGTGCCAGCAGCAGCTATTTAATGGAAGAGACCCAGTACTTC. It translates to CASSSYLMEETQYF.

This clonotype was recorded many times. This chain links TRBV7-2 with TRBJ2-2; unclear D gene. Between the trimmed V and J ends, which lost 0 bases and 1 base, there was a span of 9 bases. Looked up from germline, CDR1 is SGHTA and CDR2 is FQGNSA. This CDR3 is built from 16 residues. The CDR3 DNA reads as TGTGCCAGCAGCTTAGCGCCAGGCCTGAACACCGGGGAGCTGTTTTTT. Protein product: CASSLAPGLNTGELFF.

This clonotype was recorded at least ten times. The junction shows a germline mismatch at one end, possibly a read error. CDR3 in amino acids: CASSPSGTGGAGGYTF. The CDR3 region has the DNA TGCGCCAGCAGCCCTTCCGGGACAGGGGGCGCAGGAGGCTACACCTTC. The chain couples TRBV12-3 or TRBV12-4 to TRBJ1-2, with TRBD1 identical over 12 bases. The CDR3 has 16 amino acids.

This clonotype was recorded at least ten times. One junction end does not reproduce the germline sequence, and a read error may be involved. The rearrangement links TRBV12-3 or TRBV12-4 to TRBJ1-1; tentatively, D is TRBD1 (5 bases). CDR3 length: 16 amino acids. This chain's CDR3 is CASSPGGTLRNTEALF. The CDR3 DNA is TGTGCCAGCAGTCCCGGGGGGACTCTGAGGAACACTGAAGCTCTCTTT.

This clonotype was found many times. CDR3: CASSSLTGRTYEQYF. The DNA for the CDR3 is TGTGCCAGCAGTAGTTTGACAGGGAGAACCTACGAGCAGTACTTC. This chain uses TRBV2 with TRBJ2-7; the match to TRBD1 covers 7 bases. Germline V gene lookup returns CDR1 SNHLY and CDR2 FYNNEI. Trimming at V came to 5 bases and at J to 2 bases, leaving 9 bases not matched to a gene. CDR3 length: 15 residues.

This clonotype was seen more than once but under ten times. A much larger clone is a single base away; this may be a read error. The final CDR3 position lacks the conserved phenylalanine or tryptophan, pointing to a likely read error. The chain combines TRBV5-1 with TRBJ2-6; unclear D gene. The CDR3 is 15 residues long. The germline CDR1 and CDR2 sequences are SGHRS and YFSETQ. Between the trimmed V and J ends, which lost 4 bases and 0 bases, there was a span of 8 bases. The CDR3 loop reads CASSLTISGANVLTY. Written as DNA, the CDR3 is TGCGCCAGCAGCCTGACAATCTCTGGGGCCAACGTCCTGACTTAC.

The table lists this clonotype with a few counts. The V call is TRBV4-2, the J call TRBJ2-7; 7 bases are shared with TRBD2. Germline trimming cut 4 bases from V and 2 bases from J; bases unmatched to any gene: 8. The CDR3 has 15 residues. The V gene's germline CDR1 is LGHNA and CDR2 YNFKEQ. Here the CDR3 reads CASSRGAGDTYEQYF. The DNA of the CDR3 is TGTGCCAGCAGCCGAGGGGCGGGAGATACCTACGAGCAGTACTTC.

This clonotype has ten or more counts. The J gene is TRBJ1-2, the V gene TRBV2, with a possible D match to TRBD1 (5 bases). The V gene's germline CDR1 is SNHLY and CDR2 FYNNEI. Trimming cost V 8 bases and J 6 bases, with 10 bases left between them. The CDR3 contains 11 residues. The CDR3 DNA reads TGTGCCAGCGGGGCAGCGGATGGCTACACCTTC. Translation gives CASGAADGYTF.

This clonotype was counted many times. Written as DNA, the CDR3 is TGTGCCAGCAGTGAGGATAGTTATAGCAATCAGCCCCAGCATTTT. Translation: CASSEDSYSNQPQHF. The chain recombines TRBV2 with TRBJ1-5; D uncertain. The V gene's germline CDR1 is SNHLY and CDR2 FYNNEI. The CDR3 has 15 amino acids. V was cut by 3 bases and J by 0 bases, with 9 bases left in between.

This clonotype came up many times. This sequence joins TRBV30 and TRBJ1-5; the D gene is possibly TRBD1 (6 bases). CDR3 length: 13 amino acids. Germline assignment: CDR1 GTSNPN and CDR2 SVGIG (reference sequence). Trimming left V 4 bases short and J 2 bases short, with 9 bases between. The CDR3 DNA follows: TGTGCCTGGAATCCAGGGGGCAATCAGCCCCAGCATTTT. Translating gives CAWNPGGNQPQHF.

The table lists this clonotype with many counts. This chain connects TRBV6-2 or TRBV6-3 to TRBJ2-7; D is unclear. CDR1 MNHEY and CDR2 SVGEGT come from the germline V gene. The CDR3 totals 13 residues. Trimming left V 7 bases short and J 6 bases short, with 16 bases between. The CDR3, as DNA: TGTGCCAGCACATACCCTGGTTGGGGCGAGCAGTACTTC. It yields the protein CASTYPGWGEQYF.

At least ten counts were recorded for this clonotype. The genes are TRBV30 and TRBJ1-1; D unclear. Looked up from germline, CDR1 is GTSNPN and CDR2 is SVGIG (reference sequence). With 7 bases removed from V and 0 bases from J, the gap between germline ends came to 15 bases. This CDR3 region has 14 residues. CDR3: CALLGQAVNTEAFF. The CDR3 nucleotides are TGTGCCTTACTAGGGCAGGCAGTGAACACTGAAGCTTTCTTT.

This clonotype appeared many times. The V call is TRBV27, the J call TRBJ2-7, with 8 bases matching TRBD1. CDR3 length: 13 amino acids. V shed 8 bases and J 3 bases; nucleotides not matched to a gene: 6. Germline V lookup: CDR1 MNHEY, CDR2 SMNVEV (reference sequence). DNA for the CDR3: TGTGCCAGCGGCCCCACAGGGGGCTACGAGCAGTACTTC. It yields the protein CASGPTGGYEQYF.

This clonotype was found many times. The DNA of the CDR3 is TGTGCCAGCAGCTTAACCGACGGCCCCTACGAGCAGTACTTC. Translated, it gives CASSLTDGPYEQYF. The genes are TRBV11-2 and TRBJ2-7; D uncertain. Per the germline V gene, CDR1 is SGHAT and CDR2 is FQNNGV. V shed 2 bases and J shed 2 bases, with 10 bases lying between them. The length of the CDR3 is 14 residues.

In its sample, this clonotype was seen many times. This chain links TRBV2 with TRBJ2-5, with D possibly TRBD2 on 6 matching bases. Per the germline V gene, CDR1 is SNHLY and CDR2 is FYNNEI. Trimming stripped 2 bases from V and 1 base from J, with 11 bases between. The CDR3 totals 15 residues. The chain's CDR3 is CASSEHSSAQETQYF. The CDR3 nucleotides are TGTGCCAGCAGTGAACACTCTAGCGCCCAAGAGACCCAGTACTTC.

The chain recombines TRBV4-1 with TRBJ2-5; unclear D gene. V dropped 4 bases and J dropped 5 bases, with 11 bases sitting between them. Per germline, CDR1 MGHRA and CDR2 YSYEKL. This CDR3 region has 13 residues. CDR3 DNA: TGCGCCAGCAGCCCACAGTCTTCCGAGACCCAGTACTTC. It encodes CASSPQSSETQYF.

This clonotype was seen repeatedly, ten times or more. The DNA of the CDR3 is TGTGCCAGCAGTTTCGTCTTACTCCTCTCGGTCCTACCAAAAAACACCGGGGAGCTGTTTTTT. Translating it yields CASSFVLLLSVLPKNTGELFF. This chain joins TRBV12-3 or TRBV12-4 and TRBJ2-2; D gene ambiguous. This CDR3 has 21 residues. With 3 bases removed from V and 2 bases from J, the gap between germline ends came to 28 bases.

This clonotype appeared many times. The rearrangement uses TRBV28 and TRBJ2-6, with a weak D call TRBD2 (6 bases). CDR3 length: 17 amino acids. Deletions cut 2 bases from V and 1 base from J, with 12 bases between. Looked up from germline, CDR1 is MDHEN and CDR2 is SYDVKM. Here the CDR3 DNA reads TGTGCCAGCAGTTTAGGAGGGTCGGCTTCTGGGGCCAACGTCCTGACTTTC. Translated, it gives CASSLGGSASGANVLTF.

This clonotype was seen ten or more times. The chain recombines TRBV6-2 or TRBV6-3 with TRBJ1-1; 7 bases fit TRBD1. Trimming at V came to 2 bases and at J to 2 bases, leaving 11 bases not matched to a gene. CDR3 length: 17 residues. Looked up from germline, CDR1 is MNHEY and CDR2 is SVGEGT. The CDR3 DNA reads as TGTGCCAGCAGTTACGCCCGGACAGGCAGAACCAACACTGAAGCTTTCTTT. Its translation: CASSYARTGRTNTEAFF.

This clonotype occurred many times. The rearrangement joins TRBV28 to TRBJ2-7; weak D call: TRBD1 (5 bases). Trimming took off 6 bases at V and 2 bases at J, with 14 bases between the two ends. Germline lookup yields CDR1 MDHEN and CDR2 SYDVKM. This CDR3 comprises 14 residues. CDR3 nucleotide sequence: TGTGCCAGCAGCCCTCAGGGTGGGGCCTACGAGCAGTACTTC. Protein: CASSPQGGAYEQYF.

The table lists this clonotype with a count of one. This rearrangement joins TRBV6-5 to TRBJ1-1, with 9 bases aligning to TRBD1. CDR3 length equals 15 residues. V lost 0 bases to trimming and J lost 6 bases; unmatched junction nucleotides: 5. Germline V gene sequence: CDR1 MNHEY, CDR2 SVGAGI. The DNA for the CDR3 is TGTGCCAGCAGTTACTCGAGGGACAGGGCCCCTGAAGCTTTCTTT. It translates to CASSYSRDRAPEAFF.

This clonotype was detected many times. V and J are TRBV20-1 and TRBJ2-7; TRBD1 matches at 11 bases. Germline V CDR1 and CDR2: DFQATT, SNEGSKA (reference sequence). This CDR3 is built from 15 residues. With V trimmed by 6 bases and J by 7 bases, 14 bases remained unmatched. CDR3 nucleotide sequence: TGCAGTGCCGAAATAAGGACAGGGGGCCCCGGGGAGCAGTACTTC. It specifies CSAEIRTGGPGEQYF.

This clonotype was detected ten times or more. V and J are TRBV15 and TRBJ1-5; D gene unclear. The CDR3 runs 15 residues. With 3 bases removed from V and 0 bases from J, the gap between germline ends came to 9 bases. Germline V gene data show CDR1 as LNHNV and CDR2 as YYDKDF (reference sequence). CDR3 residues: CATSRDRYSNQPQHF. CDR3 nucleotides: TGTGCCACCAGCAGGGATCGATATAGCAATCAGCCCCAGCATTTT.

With respect to this clonotype: Likely a read error: the CDR3 ends without its conserved phenylalanine or tryptophan. It is unclear where the CDR3 begins or ends on the DNA, so no DNA is shown, and the CDR3 is as TCRdb lists it. This rearrangement joins TRBV7-7 to TRBJ2-7. From germline, CDR1 is SSHAT and CDR2 FNYEAQ (reference sequence). The CDR3 extends over 8 residues, inclusive of both ends. The CDR3 region is CASSLDGC.

This clonotype was observed a handful of times. CDR3 DNA: TGTGCCAGCTCACCAAGGGAACCTAAGATTCAGTACTTC. Translating it yields CASSPREPKIQYF. The chain has TRBV18 and TRBJ2-4; D remains unclear. Germline V gives CDR1 KGHSH, CDR2 LQKENI. V was clipped by 2 bases and J by 10 bases, with 12 bases between them. The CDR3 is made up of 13 amino acids.

This clonotype was found many times. This sequence joins TRBV6-5 and TRBJ2-7, with TRBD2 as a possible D gene (6 bases). V lost 8 bases and J 5 bases, leaving 22 bases between the germline ends. CDR3 length: 15 amino acids. Germline V gives CDR1 MNHEY, CDR2 SVGAGI. CDR3 loop: CASCNWRASCDEQYF. The CDR3 DNA is TGTGCCAGCTGTAACTGGAGGGCGTCGTGCGACGAGCAGTACTTC.